Listed here are 20 T cell receptor beta chains from one sample, sequenced in a study of blood T cell repertoires in COVID-19. Data came from immunoSEQ multiplex PCR; TCRdb stores just in-frame clones and leaves some out. The data hold 250,000 to 300,000 clones, with 65% to 85% observed a single time. Sequenced: PBMCs or T cells enriched from blood (not recorded which). These receptors originate from a middle-aged man who had recovered from COVID-19.

This rearrangement joins TRBV10-3 to TRBJ2-1; maybe TRBD2 (5 bases). V was shortened by 1 base and J by 5 bases, with 15 bases between the two germline ends. The CDR3 length is 16 residues. The germline V gene has CDR1 ENHRY and CDR2 SYGVKD. The CDR3 region has the DNA TGTGCCATCAGTGAGTGGTCGGGAAAGGTCAACAATGAGCAGTTCTTC. Protein sequence: CAISEWSGKVNNEQFF.

V usage is TRBV5-8 and J usage is TRBJ1-2; 7 bases are a match to TRBD1. From germline, CDR1 is SGHTS and CDR2 YDEGEE. V trimming: 2 bases; J trimming: 5 bases; junction bases outside the gene matches: 6. This CDR3 contains 14 residues. In DNA, the CDR3 is TGTGCCAGCAGCTTCGGGACAGAAGTGTATGGCTACACCTTC. Protein: CASSFGTEVYGYTF. Based on the CDR3 plus reference TRBV5-8 and TRBJ1-2, the full variable domain is EAGVTQSPTHLIKTRGQQATLRCSPISGHTSVYWYQQALGLGLQFLLWYDEGEERNRGNFPPRFSGRQFPNYSSELNVNALELEDSALYLCASSFGTEVYGYTFGSGTRLTVV.

This clone was detected a few times. The sample carries other DNA sequences with the same CDR3. V usage is TRBV11-2 and J usage is TRBJ1-1, with 8 bases lining up with TRBD1. The CDR3 has 13 amino acids. Germline V gene data show CDR1 as SGHAT and CDR2 as FQNNGV. V shed 3 bases and J 3 bases; nucleotides not matched to a gene: 0. The CDR3 protein is CASSLDRDTEAFF. CDR3 bases: TGTGCCAGCAGCTTGGACAGGGACACTGAAGCTTTCTTT. The full variable domain, its missing parts supplied by reference TRBV11-2 and TRBJ1-1, is EAGVAQSPRYKIIEKRQSVAFWCNPISGHATLYWYQQILGQGPKLLIQFQNNGVVDDSQLPKDRFSAERLKGVDSTLKIQPAKLEDSAVYLCASSLDRDTEAFFGQGTRLTVV.

The V call is TRBV3-1 (or the pseudogene TRBV3-2), the J call TRBJ2-7, with TRBD2 as a possible D gene (6 bases). The germline CDR1 and CDR2 sequences are LGHDT and YNNKEL (reference sequence). V dropped 8 bases and J dropped 0 bases, with 14 bases sitting between them. CDR3 length: 14 residues. Here the CDR3 reads CASSRGTFSYEQYF. Written as DNA, the CDR3 is TGTGCCAGCTCCCGCGGGACTTTCTCCTACGAGCAGTACTTC.

The V call is TRBV5-1, the J call TRBJ2-7, with a weak D call TRBD1 (6 bases). This CDR3 comprises 14 residues. CDR1 and CDR2 from the germline V gene are SGHRS and YFSETQ. With 4 bases removed from V and 2 bases from J, the gap between germline ends came to 13 bases. CDR3 protein: CASSLGTPAYEQYF. The CDR3 coding sequence is TGCGCCAGCAGCCTTGGGACACCGGCCTACGAGCAGTACTTC.

This clone was seen a few times. V usage is TRBV28 and J usage is TRBJ2-1; 11 nucleotides line up with TRBD2. Germline loops: CDR1 MDHEN, CDR2 SYDVKM. The CDR3 loop spans 12 amino acids. CDR3 DNA: TGTACTAGCGGGAGTTCCTACAATGAGCAGTTCTTC. It specifies CTSGSSYNEQFF.

J is TRBJ2-3 and V is TRBV21-1; the table's D call, TRBD2, has no DNA check behind it. TRBV21-1 is flagged as a pseudogene. CDR3 size: 18 residues. The CDR3 is CASSKAERESSITDTQYF. DNA of the CDR3: TGTGCCAGCAGCAAAGCGGAGCGGGAGTCGTCAATCACAGATACGCAGTATTTT.

The chain joins TRBV5-4 to TRBJ1-3, with 9 bases that match TRBD1. This CDR3 has 15 amino acids. The germline V gene has CDR1 SGHNT and CDR2 YYREEE (reference sequence). Trimming cost V 0 bases and J 8 bases; bases outside gene matches: 6. The CDR3 DNA is TGTGCCAGCAGCTTGGATGGGACAGGGACCGACACCATATATTTT. Encoded protein: CASSLDGTGTDTIYF.

V gene TRBV28 combines with J gene TRBJ2-7, with D unresolved. In germline, CDR1 is MDHEN, CDR2 SYDVKM. V lost 10 bases to trimming and J lost 2 bases, with 15 bases between them. This CDR3 contains 13 residues. The CDR3 DNA reads as TGTGCCACGTTACTACGGCAAGCCTACGAGCAGTACTTC. Its translation is CATLLRQAYEQYF.

The V gene is TRBV9, the J gene TRBJ1-1, with 7 bases identical to TRBD1. Per germline, CDR1 SGDLS and CDR2 YYNGEE. The CDR3 runs 14 residues. Germline trimming cut 1 base from V and 4 bases from J; bases unmatched to any gene: 4. The CDR3 region is CASSVQAGGTEAFF. Here the CDR3 DNA reads TGTGCCAGCAGCGTACAGGCAGGGGGCACTGAAGCTTTCTTT.

This chain links TRBV10-2 with TRBJ1-2; 9 positions match TRBD1. The CDR3 contains 12 residues. Trimming at V came to 8 bases and at J to 8 bases, leaving 6 bases not matched to a gene. Per germline, CDR1 WSHSY and CDR2 SAAADI. The DNA of the CDR3 is TGCGCCAGCTTACGGGACAGGGACGGCTACACCTTC. Its translation: CASLRDRDGYTF.

The chain links TRBV7-9 to TRBJ2-5, with D unresolved. The CDR3 covers 14 residues. V was cut by 5 bases and J by 5 bases, with 15 bases left in between. The germline CDR1 and CDR2 sequences are SEHNR and FQNEAQ (reference sequence). The CDR3 coding sequence is TGTGCCAGCAGCCACTACTCAACTCTTGAGACCCAGTACTTC. Its translation: CASSHYSTLETQYF.

This chain uses TRBV3-1 (or the pseudogene TRBV3-2) with TRBJ2-1; D is ambiguous. Germline V gene data show CDR1 as LGHDT and CDR2 as YNNKEL (reference sequence). V was cut by 3 bases and J by 10 bases, with 7 bases left in between. The CDR3 loop spans 11 amino acids. DNA for the CDR3: TGTGCCAGCAGCCAGGCTTCAGAGCAGTTCTTC. This gives the protein CASSQASEQFF.

The chain links TRBV7-9 to TRBJ1-2; 9 bases agree with TRBD1. J was trimmed by 7 bases and V by 4 bases; bases with no gene match: 10. Germline V lookup: CDR1 SEHNR, CDR2 FQNEAQ (reference sequence). This CDR3 is built from 15 residues. CDR3: CASSSSRQDRGGYTF. CDR3 sequence (DNA): TGTGCCAGCAGCTCCTCCCGTCAGGACAGGGGTGGCTACACCTTC.

This chain uses TRBV5-1 with TRBJ2-3, with 14 bases that match TRBD2. The CDR3 consists of 17 residues. Trimming took 7 bases from V and 2 from J; bases not matched to a gene: 9. CDR1 and CDR2 from the germline V gene are SGHRS and YFSETQ. The CDR3 protein is CASSRTSGGPYTDTQYF. In nucleotides, the CDR3 is TGCGCCAGCTCACGGACTAGCGGGGGGCCTTACACAGATACGCAGTATTTT.

V is TRBV12-3 or TRBV12-4 and J is TRBJ1-1, with D hard to call. Trimming took off 8 bases at V and 4 bases at J, with 11 bases between the two ends. The CDR3 spans 12 residues. The CDR3 here is CASLELRTEAFF. DNA for the CDR3: TGTGCCAGCCTTGAGCTGCGCACTGAAGCTTTCTTT.

The chain carries TRBV7-3 and TRBJ2-5, with TRBD2 identical over 8 bases. Germline loops: CDR1 SGHTA, CDR2 FQGTGA. This CDR3 has 15 residues. V shed 2 bases, J shed 5 bases, and the junction held 7 bases outside the gene matches. The CDR3 region has the DNA TGTGCCAGCAGCTTAGCCGGACTAGCCGGGGAGACCCAGTACTTC. Its translation is CASSLAGLAGETQYF.

In this sample, this clone turned up once. This chain uses TRBV27 with TRBJ2-2, with TRBD2 matching over 10 bases. Germline V gene sequence: CDR1 MNHEY, CDR2 SMNVEV (reference sequence). This CDR3 spans 15 amino acids. V lost 5 bases to trimming and J lost 1 base; unmatched junction nucleotides: 1. The CDR3 region is CASSPSGGNTGELFF. CDR3 nucleotide sequence: TGTGCCAGCAGTCCTAGCGGGGGGAACACCGGGGAGCTGTTTTTT.

The chain uses TRBV7-9 and TRBJ2-7, with D possibly being TRBD1 (7 bases). Trimming pared 3 bases from V and 5 bases from J, leaving 14 bases between. Germline CDR1 is SEHNR and CDR2 is FQNEAQ (reference sequence). This CDR3 contains 14 residues. The CDR3 region is CASSLEGAKDEQYF. CDR3 coding DNA: TGTGCCAGCAGCTTGGAGGGGGCGAAGGACGAGCAGTACTTC. Variable domain in full (rest from reference TRBV7-9 and TRBJ2-7): DTGVSQNPRHKITKRGQNVTFRCDPISEHNRLYWYRQTLGQGPEFLTYFQNEAQLEKSRLLSDRFSAERPKGSFSTLEIQRTEQGDSAMYLCASSLEGAKDEQYFGPGTRLTVT.

The rearrangement uses TRBV7-9 and TRBJ1-5, with 7 bases fitting TRBD1. The junction had 8 bases not matched to a gene; V was cut back by 5 bases and J by 7 bases. Germline CDR1 is SEHNR and CDR2 is FQNEAQ (reference sequence). This CDR3 has 14 residues. The CDR3 here is CASSTDRSWQPQHF. In DNA, the CDR3 is TGTGCCAGCAGCACGGACAGGTCCTGGCAGCCCCAGCATTTT.